This T cell receptor beta chain was found in a study of blood T cell repertoires in COVID-19. Study summary: Sites in the United States, Italy and Spain provided acute and convalescent COVID-19 samples. Sample material is recorded as cDNA or gDNA derived from T cells, B-cell-depleted T cells, or PBMCs.

Per the original data handling: For nucleated cells, counts were estimated from reference gene primer amplification. This table comes from immunoSEQ multiplex PCR, and its TCRdb copy is limited to in-frame clones, with some not included. The V and J calls and the clone size are those of that table, but D and trimming were determined from the DNA. The table records tens of thousands of clones, 75% to 90% of them present only once. This TCR derives from a woman in her 50s with active or convalescent COVID-19. The material sequenced was peripheral blood.

The CDR3 loop is CASSPQGARETQYF. The CDR3 DNA is TGTGCCAGCAGCCCACAGGGGGCGCGGGAGACCCAGTACTTC. This chain links TRBV28 with TRBJ2-5; 9 bases agree with TRBD1. The CDR3 is 14 amino acids. V gave up 6 bases and J gave up 5 bases; unmatched junction bases: 7. Germline CDR1 reads MDHEN; CDR2 reads SYDVKM.